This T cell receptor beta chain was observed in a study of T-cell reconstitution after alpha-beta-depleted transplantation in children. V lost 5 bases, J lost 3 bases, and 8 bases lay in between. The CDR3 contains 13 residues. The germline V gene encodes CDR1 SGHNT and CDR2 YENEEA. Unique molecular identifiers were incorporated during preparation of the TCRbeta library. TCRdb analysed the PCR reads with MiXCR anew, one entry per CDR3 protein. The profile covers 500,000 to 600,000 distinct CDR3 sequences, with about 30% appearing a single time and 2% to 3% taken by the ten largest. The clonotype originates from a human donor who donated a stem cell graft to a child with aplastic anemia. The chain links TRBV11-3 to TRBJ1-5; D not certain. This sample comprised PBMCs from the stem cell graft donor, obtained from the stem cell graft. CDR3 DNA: TGTGCCAGCAGCGGAGGGCTCAATCAGCCCCAGCATTTT. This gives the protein CASSGGLNQPQHF.